This TCR beta chain was observed in a study of T cells in Graves' hyperthyroidism and ophthalmopathy. Study-level points and caveats: By a 13 V-J model, ophthalmopathy was set apart from stable hyperthyroidism.

With regard to this clonotype: Its antigen is not identified. At one of its ends the junction is not consistent with the germline gene, which may arise from a read error.

Researchers took RNA transcripts and amplified the TCR beta CDR3 regions from them. When the TCR CDR3 underwent first-round RT-PCR, the HTBI primer set was used. TCRdb ran MiXCR on the multiplex PCR reads and lists one entry per CDR3 protein. The sample has hundreds of thousands of distinct CDR3 sequences; roughly 40% are singletons. From germline, CDR1 is SGHRS and CDR2 YFSETQ. The CDR3 covers 14 residues. Reasons for excluding patients were uncontrolled infection, other autoimmune disease, pregnancy or lactation. Based on clinical symptoms, serum thyroxine and TRAb, thyroid ultrasound and orbital computed tomography, diagnoses were reached. The PBMCs had their origin in more than 9.5 ml of fresh peripheral blood.

The TCR originated in a man aged 18 to 30 with Graves' hyperthyroidism. The chain links TRBV5-1 to TRBJ2-7; D might be TRBD1 (6 bases). Sequenced: blood. The CDR3 DNA follows: TGTGCCAGCAGTGCGATCGGACAGATATACGAGCAGTACTTC. It translates to CASSAIGQIYEQYF.